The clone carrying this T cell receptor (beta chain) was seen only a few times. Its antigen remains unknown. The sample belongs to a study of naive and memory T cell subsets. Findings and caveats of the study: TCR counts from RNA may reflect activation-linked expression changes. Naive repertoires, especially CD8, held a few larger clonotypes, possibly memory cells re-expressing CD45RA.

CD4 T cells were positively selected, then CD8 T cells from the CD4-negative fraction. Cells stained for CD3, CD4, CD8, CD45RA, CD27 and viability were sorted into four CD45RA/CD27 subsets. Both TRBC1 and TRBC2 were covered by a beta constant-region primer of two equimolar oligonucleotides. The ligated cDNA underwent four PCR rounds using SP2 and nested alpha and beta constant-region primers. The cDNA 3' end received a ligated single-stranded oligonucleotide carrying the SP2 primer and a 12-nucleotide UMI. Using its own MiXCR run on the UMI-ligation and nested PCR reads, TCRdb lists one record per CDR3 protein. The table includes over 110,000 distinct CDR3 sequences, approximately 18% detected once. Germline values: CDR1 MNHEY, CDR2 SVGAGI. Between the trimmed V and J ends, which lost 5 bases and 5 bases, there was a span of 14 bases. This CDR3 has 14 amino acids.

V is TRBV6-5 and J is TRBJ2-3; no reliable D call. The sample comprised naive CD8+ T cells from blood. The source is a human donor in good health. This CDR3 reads CASSERRARDTQYF. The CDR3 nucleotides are TGTGCCAGCAGTGAAAGAAGGGCCCGAGATACGCAGTATTTT.